This T cell receptor (beta chain) was recorded in a study of cytomegalovirus exposure and HLA in healthy donors. This clone has a handful of counts. The antigen remains undetermined. The CDR3 consists of 19 residues. Germline CDR1 reads MGHRA; CDR2 reads YSYEKL. J was trimmed by 10 bases and V by 0 bases; bases with no gene match: 19. General study findings and limits: Rare TCR sequences dominated, though some public TCRs recurred in many donors. Several V segments, TRBV6-2 and TRBV6-3 among them, could not be told apart and were dropped. For most TCR beta V segments, an earlier analysis put the productive rate at about 87% or about 30% of the time. Several of the most significant clusters appeared, in a later analysis, to be linked to common viral pathogens.

PCR was performed using 60 Vbeta and 13 Jbeta primers. Sequencing was performed with immunoSEQ multiplex PCR; in TCRdb, only in-frame clones are kept and a portion is missing. Of 65,000 to 75,000 clones in the sample, around three quarters were seen once. V is TRBV4-1 and J is TRBJ2-1; the match to TRBD2 covers 9 bases. The sample taken for sequencing was PBMCs. This sequence originates from a man in his forties or fifties in good health and CMV-seronegative. The CDR3 bases are TGCGCCAGCAGCCAAGAAGGGGCCATTGTCGGCGGGGGGGCCGAGGAGCAGTTCTTC. Translation: CASSQEGAIVGGGAEEQFF.